These 7 T cell receptor beta chains originate from one sample sequenced in a study of blood T cells in healthy people across ages. The authors ran a second PCR of about 7 to 12 cycles using a sample-barcoded 5' primer and a J-beta primer mix. From the 5' RACE reads, TCRdb called clonotypes with MiXCR, one entry per CDR3 protein. The table includes almost 550,000 distinct CDR3 sequences, around 24% detected once. The sample was also linked to a second study, of T cells of mothers and their children.

Sequencing used blood. The origin of the receptors is a boy between 5 and 17 years old in good health.

The chain recombines TRBV20-1 with TRBJ1-1; a weak D match, TRBD1 (5 bases). Germline assignment: CDR1 DFQATT and CDR2 SNEGSKA (reference sequence). The CDR3 sequence is 13 residues long. Deletions cut 6 bases from V and 1 base from J, with 12 bases between. The CDR3 loop reads CSADETANTEAFF. The CDR3, as DNA: TGCAGTGCCGACGAGACAGCGAACACTGAAGCTTTCTTT.

The chain links TRBV18 to TRBJ1-2; no reliable D call. CDR3 length: 12 amino acids. Deletions cut 2 bases from V and 10 bases from J, with 11 bases between. The germline gives CDR1 KGHSH, CDR2 LQKENI. The CDR3: CASSPVGIHYTF. In DNA form, the CDR3 reads TGTGCCAGCTCACCAGTCGGAATCCACTACACCTTC.

The V gene is TRBV20-1, the J gene TRBJ1-1; possible D gene TRBD1, 5 bases. The V and J ends lost 6 bases and 2 bases respectively, with 22 bases between them. The CDR3 runs to 16 residues. The germline gives CDR1 DFQATT, CDR2 SNEGSKA (reference sequence). As DNA, the CDR3 is TGCAGTGCAACCCCCGGGGGGTGGGGAGCTAACACTGAAGCTTTCTTT. It yields the protein CSATPGGWGANTEAFF.

This clonotype was found many times. Here the CDR3 reads CASSPPGLTYNEQFF. Here the CDR3 DNA reads TGTGCCAGCAGCCCGCCGGGCCTTACTTACAATGAGCAGTTCTTC. The genes are TRBV12-3 or TRBV12-4 and TRBJ2-1; D gene ambiguous. Trimming pared 6 bases from V and 4 bases from J, leaving 16 bases between. The CDR3 covers 15 residues.

The chain recombines TRBV29-1 with TRBJ2-1; 8 positions match TRBD1. J gave up 9 bases and V 6 bases, and 16 bases lay outside the gene matches. CDR1 SQVTM and CDR2 ANQGSEA come from the germline V gene. The CDR3 contains 15 residues. CDR3 in DNA: TGCAGCGTCGAGATGACAGGGGCAGGCTACGGTGAGCAGTTCTTC. Its protein is CSVEMTGAGYGEQFF.

The chain uses TRBV27 and TRBJ2-7, with a tentative D call TRBD1 (5 bases). Germline V CDR1 and CDR2: MNHEY, SMNVEV (reference sequence). CDR3 length equals 14 residues. The V and J ends lost 3 bases and 2 bases respectively, with 11 bases between them. The CDR3 DNA reads as TGTGCCAGCAGTTTTAAAGGGGCAACCTACGAGCAGTACTTC. Its protein product is CASSFKGATYEQYF.

The V gene is TRBV3-1, the J gene TRBJ2-1; the D gene could be TRBD1 or TRBD2 (5 bases each). The V gene lost 0 bases and the J gene lost 2 bases, with 14 bases spanning the gap. This CDR3 is 17 amino acids long. CDR1 and CDR2 (germline): LGHDT, YNNKEL (reference sequence). The CDR3 sequence: CASSQDRDGLPYNEQFF. In DNA form, the CDR3 reads TGTGCCAGCAGCCAAGATCGGGACGGGCTACCCTACAATGAGCAGTTCTTC.